The 4 T cell receptor beta chains below all came from one sample that was sequenced in a study of liver allograft versus peripheral blood T cells. For the study at large: Liver transplant recipients had T cell receptor repertoires compared between transplanted liver and peripheral blood.

TCRdb called the reads again in MiXCR, with one record for every CDR3 protein. In the table there are 7,000 to 9,000 distinct CDR3 sequences, about a sixth of which are singletons. These TCRs come from a human patient who had a liver transplant. The T cells may come from the graft donor.

J is TRBJ2-3 and V is TRBV3-1, with 7 bases fitting TRBD1. There are 18 residues in the CDR3. The germline CDR1 and CDR2 sequences are LGHDT and YNNKEL (reference sequence). The junction had 14 bases not matched to a gene; V was cut back by 2 bases and J by 3 bases. The CDR3 nucleotides are TGTGCCAGCAGCCAACGTCCCCCGACAGGGCTCAATACAGATACGCAGTATTTT. Amino acids: CASSQRPPTGLNTDTQYF.

This clonotype was picked up a small number of times. The chain links TRBV7-9 to TRBJ2-5; D is uncertain. With 2 bases removed from V and 0 bases from J, the gap between germline ends came to 10 bases. Germline CDR1 SEHNR, CDR2 FQNEAQ (reference sequence). The CDR3 is 15 residues long. In DNA form, the CDR3 reads TGTGCCAGCAGCTTAACGATAAAGTACCAAGAGACCCAGTACTTC. It is translated as CASSLTIKYQETQYF.

Sample share makes this clonotype medium-sized. CDR3 DNA: TGTGCCACCAGTGATTTGTGGGGAGGGGAGCTGTTTTTT. As protein: CATSDLWGGELFF. V gene TRBV24-1 combines with J gene TRBJ2-2; D gene ambiguous. This CDR3 is 13 amino acids long. CDR1 and CDR2 (germline): KGHDR, SFDVKD. The germline V and J ends were trimmed by 0 bases and 8 bases, with 6 bases remaining between them.

V usage is TRBV27 and J usage is TRBJ2-1; 10 nucleotides line up with TRBD2. CDR3 size: 15 residues. V lost 8 bases, J lost 10 bases, and 14 bases stayed unmatched. Germline-derived CDR1 and CDR2 are MNHEY and SMNVEV (reference sequence). In nucleotides, the CDR3 is TGTGCCAGCTCCCTCTCTAGCGGGGGTGCTGGGGAGCAGTTCTTC. Translated, it gives CASSLSSGGAGEQFF.